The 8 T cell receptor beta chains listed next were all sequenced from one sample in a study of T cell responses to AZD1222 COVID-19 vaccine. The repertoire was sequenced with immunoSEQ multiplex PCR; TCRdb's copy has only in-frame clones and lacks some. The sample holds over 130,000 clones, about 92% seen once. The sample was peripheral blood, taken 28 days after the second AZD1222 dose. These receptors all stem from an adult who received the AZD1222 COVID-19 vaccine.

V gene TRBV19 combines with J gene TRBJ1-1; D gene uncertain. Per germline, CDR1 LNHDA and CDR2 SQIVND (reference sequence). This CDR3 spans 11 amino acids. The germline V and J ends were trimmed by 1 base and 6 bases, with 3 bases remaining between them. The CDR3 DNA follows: TGTGCCAGTAGTATAGGGGCTGAAGCTTTCTTT. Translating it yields CASSIGAEAFF.

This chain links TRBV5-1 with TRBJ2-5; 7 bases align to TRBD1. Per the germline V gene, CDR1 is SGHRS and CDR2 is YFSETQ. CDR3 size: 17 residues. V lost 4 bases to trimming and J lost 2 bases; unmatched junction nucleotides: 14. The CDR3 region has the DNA TGCGCCAGCAGCCAGAACCGGGACAGCAATACACAAGAGACCCAGTACTTC. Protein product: CASSQNRDSNTQETQYF.

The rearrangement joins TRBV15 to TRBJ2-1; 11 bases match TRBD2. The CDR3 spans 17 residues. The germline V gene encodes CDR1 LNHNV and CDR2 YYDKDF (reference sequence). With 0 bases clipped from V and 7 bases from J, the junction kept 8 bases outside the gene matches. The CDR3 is CATSRDGPASGGNEQFF. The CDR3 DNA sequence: TGTGCCACCAGCAGAGATGGTCCGGCTAGCGGGGGGAATGAGCAGTTCTTC.

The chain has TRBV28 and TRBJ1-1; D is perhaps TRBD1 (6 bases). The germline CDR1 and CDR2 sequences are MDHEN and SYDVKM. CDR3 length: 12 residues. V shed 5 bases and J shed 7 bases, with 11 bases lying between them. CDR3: CASSGLGGEAFF. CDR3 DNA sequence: TGTGCCAGCAGTGGACTAGGGGGTGAAGCTTTCTTT.

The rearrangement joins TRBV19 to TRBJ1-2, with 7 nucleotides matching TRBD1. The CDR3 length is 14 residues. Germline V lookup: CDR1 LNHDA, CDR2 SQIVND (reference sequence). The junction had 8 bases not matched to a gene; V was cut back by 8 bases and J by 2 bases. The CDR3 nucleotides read TGTGCCAGTTCGGACAGGCGGGGCAACTATGGCTACACCTTC. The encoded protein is CASSDRRGNYGYTF.

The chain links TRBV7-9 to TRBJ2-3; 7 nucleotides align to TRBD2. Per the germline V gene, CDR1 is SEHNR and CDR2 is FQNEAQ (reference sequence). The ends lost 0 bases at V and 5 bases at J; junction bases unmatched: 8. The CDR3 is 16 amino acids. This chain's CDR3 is CASSLAVTGGLDTQYF. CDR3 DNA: TGTGCCAGCAGCTTAGCGGTGACGGGAGGTCTAGATACGCAGTATTTT.

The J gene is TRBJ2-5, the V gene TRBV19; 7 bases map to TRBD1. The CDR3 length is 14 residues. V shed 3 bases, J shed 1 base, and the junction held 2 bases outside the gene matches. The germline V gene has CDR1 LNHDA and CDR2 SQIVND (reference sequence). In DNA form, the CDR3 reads TGTGCCAGTAGTATGTGGACAGGCCAAGAGACCCAGTACTTC. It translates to CASSMWTGQETQYF.

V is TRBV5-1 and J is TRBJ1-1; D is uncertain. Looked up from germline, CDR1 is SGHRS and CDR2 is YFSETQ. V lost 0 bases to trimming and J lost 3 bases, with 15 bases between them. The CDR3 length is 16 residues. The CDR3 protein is CASSLAGGDEYTEAFF. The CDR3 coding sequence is TGCGCCAGCAGCTTGGCCGGCGGGGATGAGTACACTGAAGCTTTCTTT.